The 14 T cell receptor beta chains given below trace back to one sample, sequenced in a study of T cells in Graves' hyperthyroidism and ophthalmopathy. Template material for amplifying TCR beta CDR3 regions consisted of RNA transcripts. RT-PCR in the first round (using the HTBI primer set) targeted the TCR CDR3. Each CDR3 protein gets one entry after TCRdb re-called the multiplex PCR reads with MiXCR. The table records fewer than 400,000 distinct CDR3 sequences, roughly an eighth of them present only once. Sequencing was performed on blood. The receptor set was obtained from a man aged 45-65 years with Graves' ophthalmopathy.

This clonotype was found many times. The CDR3 spells CASNPGQGGPYNSPLHF. The DNA for the CDR3 is TGTGCCAGCAACCCGGGACAGGGGGGCCCGTATAATTCACCCCTCCACTTT. The V call is TRBV28, the J call TRBJ1-6; TRBD1 aligns across 11 bases. This CDR3 region has 17 residues. Trimming cost V 7 bases and J 4 bases; bases outside gene matches: 9. The germline V gene encodes CDR1 MDHEN and CDR2 SYDVKM. The whole variable domain, remainder taken from reference TRBV28 and TRBJ1-6, is DVKVTQSSRYLVKRTGEKVFLECVQDMDHENMFWYRQDPGLGLRLIYFSYDVKMKEKGDIPEGYSVSREKKERFSLILESASTNQTSMYLCASNPGQGGPYNSPLHFGNGTRLTVT.

This clonotype was recorded at least ten times. The chain employs TRBV7-9 and TRBJ2-3; unclear D gene. The CDR3 extends over 15 amino acids. Germline V gives CDR1 SEHNR, CDR2 FQNEAQ (reference sequence). The V end was cut by 5 bases, the J end by 0 bases, with 12 bases between. CDR3 in amino acids: CASSRAFDSTDTQYF. CDR3 DNA: TGTGCCAGCAGCCGGGCTTTCGATAGCACAGATACGCAGTATTTT.

This rearrangement joins TRBV5-4 to TRBJ2-1, with TRBD1 matching 10 bases. From germline, CDR1 is SGHNT and CDR2 YYREEE (reference sequence). The CDR3 contains 16 residues. V trimming: 4 bases; J trimming: 4 bases; junction bases outside the gene matches: 8. In nucleotides, the CDR3 is TGTGCCAGCAGCACAAAACCGGGACAGGGGTACAATGAGCAGTTCTTC. This sequence encodes CASSTKPGQGYNEQFF.

A few counts support this clonotype. V and J are TRBV19 and TRBJ1-5, with D possibly being TRBD1 (5 bases). The germline V gene has CDR1 LNHDA and CDR2 SQIVND (reference sequence). The CDR3 loop spans 16 amino acids. Trimming left V 1 base short and J 7 bases short, with 17 bases between. The CDR3 region is CASSIGGRSNRQPQHF. The CDR3 DNA reads as TGTGCCAGTAGTATAGGGGGACGATCAAATCGGCAGCCCCAGCATTTT.

This chain joins TRBV24-1 and TRBJ2-3; TRBD1 agrees at 8 bases. Per the germline V gene, CDR1 is KGHDR and CDR2 is SFDVKD. The CDR3 runs 17 residues. J was trimmed by 3 bases and V by 4 bases; bases with no gene match: 11. CDR3 loop: CATSDSTGQGMTDTQYF. CDR3 in DNA: TGTGCCACCAGTGACTCTACAGGACAGGGTATGACAGATACGCAGTATTTT.

As for this clonotype: A much larger clone differs from this one at a single base, so this may be a read error. This CDR3 reads CASSDGLAGNYEQYF. The CDR3 DNA reads TGTGCCAGCAGTGACGGACTAGCGGGAAACTACGAGCAGTACTTC. The chain carries TRBV6-1 and TRBJ2-7, with 12 bases that match TRBD2. Germline V CDR1 and CDR2: MNHNS, SASEGT. The CDR3 consists of 15 residues. V was clipped by 3 bases and J by 3 bases; unmatched bases: 3.

This clonotype has only a few counts. The J gene is TRBJ1-4, the V gene TRBV20-1, with D tentatively TRBD1 (5 bases). The CDR3 runs to 14 residues. V lost 3 bases to trimming and J lost 8 bases, with 16 bases between them. Germline CDR1 is DFQATT and CDR2 is SNEGSKA (reference sequence). The CDR3 region is CSASRTGVDEKLFF. CDR3 in DNA: TGCAGTGCTAGCAGGACGGGGGTTGACGAAAAACTGTTTTTT.

Concerning this clonotype itself: It may be a read error: a sequence one base away is much more abundant. The chain carries TRBV29-1 and TRBJ2-1; no clear D. Germline V lookup: CDR1 SQVTM, CDR2 ANQGSEA. CDR3 length: 14 residues. CDR3 region: CSVDTLYSYKEQFF. The DNA of the CDR3 is TGCAGCGTCGATACCTTATACTCCTACAAGGAGCAGTTCTTC.

The chain couples TRBV5-1 to TRBJ2-7, with TRBD2 matching 10 bases. Germline-derived CDR1 and CDR2 are SGHRS and YFSETQ. J gave up 5 bases and V 0 bases, and 8 bases lay outside the gene matches. This CDR3 has 16 amino acids. The CDR3 region has the DNA TGCGCCAGCAGCTTGGGGTGGGGGACTAGCGAGAACGAGCAGTACTTC. It translates to CASSLGWGTSENEQYF.

This sequence joins TRBV29-1 and TRBJ2-7; 7 bases line up with TRBD1. Trimming took 4 bases from V and 7 from J; bases not matched to a gene: 7. The CDR3 is made up of 12 amino acids. CDR1 is SQVTM, CDR2 ANQGSEA, per germline. The CDR3 DNA is TGCAGCGTTGTTACAGGGGTGGGGGAGCAGTACTTC. It specifies CSVVTGVGEQYF.

This clonotype has only a few counts. The chain couples TRBV28 to TRBJ2-5; 10 positions match TRBD2. There are 15 residues in the CDR3. V was pared by 6 bases and J by 2 bases, with 6 bases of the junction left unmatched. CDR1 and CDR2 from the germline V gene are MDHEN and SYDVKM. This CDR3 is CASRLAGEAQETQYF. CDR3 sequence (DNA): TGTGCCAGCAGGCTAGCGGGAGAAGCTCAAGAGACCCAGTACTTC.

This clonotype was counted at least ten times. This rearrangement joins TRBV2 to TRBJ2-1; D is unclear. The CDR3 extends over 17 amino acids. Trimming removed 6 bases at V and 1 base at J, with 19 bases between. Germline CDR1 is SNHLY and CDR2 is FYNNEI. The CDR3 DNA sequence: TGTGCCAGCAGGGAAATGGGAACTCCTAGGTCCTACAATGAGCAGTTCTTC. This sequence encodes CASREMGTPRSYNEQFF.

This clonotype has just a few counts. The J gene is TRBJ1-1, the V gene TRBV29-1; possibly TRBD1 for D (6 bases). This CDR3 spans 13 amino acids. Germline V gene data show CDR1 as SQVTM and CDR2 as ANQGSEA. V dropped 3 bases and J dropped 5 bases, with 13 bases sitting between them. This chain's CDR3 is CSVEGGRWTEAFF. The CDR3 nucleotides read TGCAGCGTTGAGGGGGGGCGGTGGACTGAAGCTTTCTTT. The full variable domain, in which reference TRBV29-1 and TRBJ1-1 provide the parts outside the CDR3, is SAVISQKPSRDICQRGTSLTIQCQVDSQVTMMFWYRQQPGQSLTLIATANQGSEATYESGFVIDKFPISRPNLTFSTLTVSNMSPEDSSIYLCSVEGGRWTEAFFGQGTRLTVV.

This clonotype was counted many times. The chain uses TRBV27 and TRBJ2-7; D possibly corresponds to TRBD2 (6 bases). The CDR3 length is 15 residues. Germline V lookup: CDR1 MNHEY, CDR2 SMNVEV (reference sequence). V dropped 6 bases and J dropped 1 base, with 16 bases sitting between them. CDR3 loop: CASRFRLEGSYEQYF. The CDR3 DNA reads TGTGCCAGCAGATTCCGTTTGGAGGGGTCCTACGAGCAGTACTTC.